The rows below give T cell receptor beta chains drawn from one sample of a study of T cells in Graves' hyperthyroidism and ophthalmopathy. Each CDR3 protein is one row after TCRdb ran MiXCR on the multiplex PCR reads. This table holds some 350,000 distinct CDR3 sequences, roughly 14% found once. Material for sequencing was blood. The receptors derive from a woman aged 18-29 years with Graves' hyperthyroidism that later progressed to Graves' ophthalmopathy. Each CDR3 is given with its conserved first and last residue. Each record gives: CDR3 DNA, CDR3 protein, V gene, clone size, D gene, J gene. A D gene is named only where the DNA matches it firmly. The listing skips clone size in some rows; elsewhere it reads once, few, many or a size class.

CDR3nt: TGCGCCAGCAGCCAAGGTACAGGAAAACAGGGTACTGGGGCCAACGTCCTGACTTTC; CDR3aa: CASSQGTGKQGTGANVLTF; v_gene: TRBV4-1; abundance: few; d_gene: .; j_gene: TRBJ2-6
CDR3nt: TGCGCCAGCAGCCAAGATCGAGGTACCGGGGAGACCCAGTACTTC; CDR3aa: CASSQDRGTGETQYF; v_gene: TRBV4-3; abundance: .; d_gene: .; j_gene: TRBJ2-5
CDR3nt: TGTGCTAGTGGGACCGGGACAGGGGATCGCTACACCTTC; CDR3aa: CASGTGTGDRYTF; v_gene: TRBV12-5; abundance: many; d_gene: TRBD1; j_gene: TRBJ1-2
CDR3nt: TGCGCCAGCAGCCAAGACCTCGTCGGAGGGGTTATCCCTTACGAGCAGTACTTC; CDR3aa: CASSQDLVGGVIPYEQYF; v_gene: TRBV4-1; abundance: few; d_gene: .; j_gene: TRBJ2-7
CDR3nt: TGCAGCGTTCTCCAGGATGAGCAGTTCTTC; CDR3aa: CSVLQDEQFF; v_gene: TRBV29-1; abundance: .; d_gene: .; j_gene: TRBJ2-1
CDR3nt: TGCAGCGCCATGGGGGGGACTAGCGACTACGAGCAGTACTTC; CDR3aa: CSAMGGTSDYEQYF; v_gene: TRBV29-1; abundance: many; d_gene: TRBD2; j_gene: TRBJ2-7
CDR3nt: TGTGCCAGCAGCCAGAGCGGGTACTCCTACAATGAGCAGTTCTTC; CDR3aa: CASSQSGYSYNEQFF; v_gene: TRBV11-3; abundance: many; d_gene: .; j_gene: TRBJ2-1
CDR3nt: TGTGCCAGCATGAAGTACCTCACCGGGGAGCTGTTTTTT; CDR3aa: CASMKYLTGELFF; v_gene: TRBV6-1; abundance: .; d_gene: .; j_gene: TRBJ2-2
CDR3nt: TGTGCCATCAGTGACGGCAGAATGAACACTGAAGCTTTCTTT; CDR3aa: CAISDGRMNTEAFF; v_gene: TRBV10-3; abundance: many; d_gene: .; j_gene: TRBJ1-1
CDR3nt: TGTGCCAGCAGGCCATCACCGGGAGACCAAATATTTGGCTACACCTTC; CDR3aa: CASRPSPGDQIFGYTF; v_gene: TRBV27; abundance: many; d_gene: .; j_gene: TRBJ1-2
CDR3nt: TGCGCCAGCAGCTTGGCCAAGGAACAGGGTAGATTTGTCAATGAGCAGCTCTTC; CDR3aa: CASSLAKEQGRFVNEQLF; v_gene: TRBV5-1; abundance: .; d_gene: .; j_gene: TRBJ2-1
CDR3nt: TGTGCCACCAGCGACCCTGGGACTGATCCTTACGAGCAGTACTTC; CDR3aa: CATSDPGTDPYEQYF; v_gene: TRBV15; abundance: .; d_gene: .; j_gene: TRBJ2-7